This T cell receptor (beta chain) came from a study of CD8 T cells in ankylosing spondylitis. For TCR beta, libraries came from quantitative 5'-RACE with molecular barcodes. TCRdb re-called the 5' RACE reads through MiXCR, storing one row per CDR3 protein. The top ten clones hold 3.5% of a sample with a few hundred thousand distinct CDR3 sequences, less than 25% of them seen once. V shed 4 bases, J shed 5 bases, and the junction held 6 bases outside the gene matches. The V gene's germline CDR1 is SGHVS and CDR2 FQNEAQ. The CDR3 loop spans 14 amino acids. Worth noting for this clonotype: Its matching antigen is unknown.

Findings and limits, study-wide: As reported, disease-linked clones showed significant enrichment in matched ankylosing spondylitis synovial fluid. Several of the motif variants were reported before in synovial fluid and blood from reactive arthritis. Roughly 8 highly homologous variants formed a TCR beta motif that appeared characteristic of ankylosing spondylitis blood.

The rearrangement links TRBV7-8 to TRBJ2-5, with TRBD2 matching over 8 bases. The clonotype was recovered from a female donor with ankylosing spondylitis or in good health (not recorded which). The sample was blood, either unsorted or a sorted T cell fraction (not recorded which). CDR3 nucleotide sequence: TGTGCCAGCAGCTCCGGACTAGCACGTGAGACCCAGTACTTC. This sequence encodes CASSSGLARETQYF. Combining the CDR3 with reference TRBV7-8 and TRBJ2-5 gives the whole variable domain GAGVSQSPRYKVAKRGQDVALRCDPISGHVSLFWYQQALGQGPEFLTYFQNEAQLDKSGLPSDRFFAERPEGSVSTLKIQRTQQEDSAVYLCASSSGLARETQYFGPGTRLLVL.